Below, 10 T cell receptor beta chains from the same sample are listed, as sequenced in a study of CD8 T cells in ankylosing spondylitis (TCRdb year 2017). Receptors were amplified or captured by 5' RACE. The instrument given in TCRdb is Illumina HiSeq 2500. TCRdb itself trimmed the public reads at Q25 with fastp, ran MiXCR and retained productive beta chains. Entries that share a CDR3 protein sequence are merged under the most common genes and DNA. In all, the sample holds a few hundred thousand distinct CDR3 sequences, and roughly 18% of those were seen once. The ten largest make up around 30% of the sample. Sequencing input: blood, either unsorted or a sorted T cell fraction (not recorded which). The receptors stem from a male donor with ankylosing spondylitis or in good health (not recorded which).

The chain couples TRBV28 to TRBJ2-1; D gene ambiguous. The germline V and J ends were trimmed by 5 bases and 3 bases, with 14 bases remaining between them. The CDR3 runs 15 residues. The germline gives CDR1 MDHEN, CDR2 SYDVKM. The CDR3 region is CASSPDLPSYNEQFF. The CDR3 bases are TGTGCCAGCAGTCCTGATCTACCGAGCTACAATGAGCAGTTCTTC.

The chain is built from TRBV3-1 and TRBJ2-3; 10 bases match TRBD2. The CDR3 consists of 14 residues. Germline V CDR1 and CDR2: LGHDT, YNNKEL (reference sequence). With V trimmed by 6 bases and J by 4 bases, 4 bases remained unmatched. CDR3 bases: TGTGCCAGCAGGCCTAGCGGGAGTCCAGATACGCAGTATTTT. Protein: CASRPSGSPDTQYF.

A few counts support this clonotype. The rearrangement links TRBV21-1 to TRBJ2-7; the table's D call of TRBD1 was not tested on the DNA. TRBV21-1 is a pseudogene segment. This CDR3 is built from 15 residues. CDR3 DNA sequence: TGTGCCAGCAGCAAAAGGTGCAGGGGGAGCCACGAGCAGTACTTC. Protein sequence: CASSKRCRGSHEQYF.

This clonotype was observed a few times. The chain is built from TRBV7-3 and TRBJ2-2; no reliable D call. The ends were cut back, 5 bases at V and 6 bases at J, with 13 bases in the middle. CDR3 length: 14 amino acids. CDR1 and CDR2 (germline): SGHTA, FQGTGA. The DNA for the CDR3 is TGTGCCAGCAGCAACCCCTTAGTAGCCGGGGAGCTGTTTTTT. This encodes CASSNPLVAGELFF.

There are a few counts of this clonotype. The chain couples TRBV4-3 to TRBJ1-5, with D possibly being TRBD1 (5 bases). Trimming stripped 4 bases from V and 2 bases from J, with 12 bases between. Germline values: CDR1 LGHNA, CDR2 YSLEER. The CDR3 spans 15 residues. Here the CDR3 reads CASSRGTGGNQPQHF. CDR3 bases: TGCGCCAGCAGCCGCGGGACGGGAGGCAATCAGCCCCAGCATTTT.

The chain links TRBV29-1 to TRBJ2-7, with D tentatively TRBD1 (5 bases). The CDR3 contains 11 residues. The V gene lost 7 bases and the J gene lost 6 bases, with 13 bases spanning the gap. Germline V gene data show CDR1 as SQVTM and CDR2 as ANQGSEA. CDR3 protein: CSARQFGEQYF. The DNA of the CDR3 is TGCAGCGCCCGACAGTTCGGCGAGCAGTACTTC.

V gene TRBV12-3 or TRBV12-4 combines with J gene TRBJ1-5; 9 bases are shared with TRBD1. The V segment lost 4 bases and the J segment 0 bases; nucleotides outside the gene matches: 10. CDR3 size: 18 residues. CDR3 protein: CASSSIRDRDPSNQPQHF. The CDR3 coding sequence is TGTGCCAGCAGTTCAATCCGGGACAGGGATCCTAGCAATCAGCCCCAGCATTTT.

The V and J genes are TRBV5-1 and TRBJ2-1, with D perhaps TRBD2 (6 bases). CDR1 is SGHRS, CDR2 YFSETQ, per germline. V lost 7 bases, J lost 1 base, and 9 bases lay in between. This CDR3 contains 13 residues. DNA for the CDR3: TGCGCCAGCGGGAGCGGGTCCTACAATGAGCAGTTCTTC. Its translation is CASGSGSYNEQFF. Drawing the rest from reference TRBV5-1 and TRBJ2-1, the complete variable domain is KAGVTQTPRYLIKTRGQQVTLSCSPISGHRSVSWYQQTPGQGLQFLFEYFSETQRNKGNFPGRFSGRQFSNSRSEMNVSTLELGDSALYLCASGSGSYNEQFFGPGTRLTVL.

This clonotype was detected a few times. The chain carries TRBV6-1 and TRBJ2-7, with D possibly called TRBD1 or TRBD2 (5 bases each). The CDR3 is made up of 13 amino acids. V lost 8 bases and J 9 bases, leaving 20 bases between the germline ends. The germline CDR1 and CDR2 sequences are MNHNS and SASEGT. DNA of the CDR3: TGTGCCAGCCCCACCATCCAAGGGACGCGGCAGTACTTC. This translates into CASPTIQGTRQYF.

The chain couples TRBV10-3 to TRBJ2-7; TRBD1 agrees at 9 bases. Per the germline V gene, CDR1 is ENHRY and CDR2 is SYGVKD. V lost 10 bases and J lost 3; bases outside the gene matches: 7. The CDR3 loop spans 13 amino acids. Here the CDR3 reads CATDPGQGYEQYF. The CDR3, as DNA: TGTGCCACCGACCCGGGACAGGGCTACGAGCAGTACTTC.